This T cell receptor beta chain was documented in a study of identical twins. Study findings and constraints: The same donors were not followed; conclusions instead depended on cross-sectional statistical analysis.

This clonotype turned up a few times. Its antigen is as yet unknown. V was clipped by 0 bases and J by 4 bases; unmatched bases: 2. CDR3 length: 14 amino acids. Germline values: CDR1 SGHRS, CDR2 YFSETQ. TCRdb called the 5' RACE reads again in MiXCR, with one record for every CDR3 protein. The data hold 350,000 to 500,000 distinct CDR3 sequences, with less than 20% observed a single time. The sample comprised naive T cells sorted from blood. The chain has TRBV5-1 and TRBJ1-1; 8 bases map to TRBD1. The origin of this receptor is a man aged 45-65 years in good health. Written as DNA, the CDR3 is TGCGCCAGCAGCTTGGACAGGGGGGCCACTGAAGCTTTCTTT. Its translation: CASSLDRGATEAFF.